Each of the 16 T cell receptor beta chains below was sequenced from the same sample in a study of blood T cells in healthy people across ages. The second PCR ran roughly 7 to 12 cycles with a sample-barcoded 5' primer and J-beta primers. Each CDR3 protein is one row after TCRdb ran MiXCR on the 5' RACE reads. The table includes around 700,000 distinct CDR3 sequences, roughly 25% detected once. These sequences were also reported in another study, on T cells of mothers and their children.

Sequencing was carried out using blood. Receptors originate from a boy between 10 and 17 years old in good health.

The CDR3 protein is CASSYIPRGARTDTQYF. The CDR3 region has the DNA TGTGCCAGCAGTTACATCCCTCGGGGGGCGCGTACAGATACGCAGTATTTT. This chain uses TRBV6-5 with TRBJ2-3, with D perhaps TRBD2 (7 bases). Germline V lookup: CDR1 MNHEY, CDR2 SVGAGI. The CDR3 covers 17 residues. V dropped 2 bases and J dropped 3 bases, with 18 bases sitting between them.

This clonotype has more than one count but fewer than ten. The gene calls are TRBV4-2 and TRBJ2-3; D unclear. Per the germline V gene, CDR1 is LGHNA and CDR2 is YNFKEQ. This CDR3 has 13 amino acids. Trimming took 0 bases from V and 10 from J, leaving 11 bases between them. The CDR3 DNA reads TGTGCCAGCAGCCAAGACGTGCCCGGACCGCAGTATTTT. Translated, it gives CASSQDVPGPQYF.

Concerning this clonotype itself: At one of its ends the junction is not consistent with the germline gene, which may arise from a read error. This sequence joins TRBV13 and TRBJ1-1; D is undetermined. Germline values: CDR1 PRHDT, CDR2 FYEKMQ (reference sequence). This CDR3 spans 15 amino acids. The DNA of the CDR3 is TGTGCCAGCAGCAGACCTGAGGCGGCAAACACTGGAGCTTTCTTT. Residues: CASSRPEAANTGAFF.

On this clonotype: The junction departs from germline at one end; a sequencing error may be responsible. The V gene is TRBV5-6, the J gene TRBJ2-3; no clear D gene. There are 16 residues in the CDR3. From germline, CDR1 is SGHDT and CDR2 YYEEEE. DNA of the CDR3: TGCGCCAGCAGCTTGGTTCGGGCCCCTAGCACAGATACGCAGTATTTT. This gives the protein CASSLVRAPSTDTQYF.

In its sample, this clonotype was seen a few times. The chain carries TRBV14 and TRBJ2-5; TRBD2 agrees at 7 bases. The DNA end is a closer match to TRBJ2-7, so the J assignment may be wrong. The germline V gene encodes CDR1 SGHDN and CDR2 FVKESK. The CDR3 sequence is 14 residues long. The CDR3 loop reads CASSQGEGLDEQYF. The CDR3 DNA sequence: TGTGCCAGCAGCCAAGGGGAGGGACTCGACGAGCAGTACTTC.

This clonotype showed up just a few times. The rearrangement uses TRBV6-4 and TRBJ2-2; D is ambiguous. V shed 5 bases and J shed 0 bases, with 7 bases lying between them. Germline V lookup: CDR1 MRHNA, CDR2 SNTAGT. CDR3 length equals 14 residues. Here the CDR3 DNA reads TGTGCCAGCAGTACCTCCTCGAACACCGGGGAGCTGTTTTTT. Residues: CASSTSSNTGELFF.

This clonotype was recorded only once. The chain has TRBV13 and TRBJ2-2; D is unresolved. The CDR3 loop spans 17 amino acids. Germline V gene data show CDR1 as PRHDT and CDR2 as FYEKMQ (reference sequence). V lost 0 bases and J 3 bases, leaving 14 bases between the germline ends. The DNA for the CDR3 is TGTGCCAGCAGCTTAGGCTTCAAGTCGTCGGACACCGGGGAGCTGTTTTTT. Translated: CASSLGFKSSDTGELFF.

The CDR3 protein is CASSLEARGGEKLFF. In DNA form, the CDR3 reads TGTGCCAGCAGCTTAGAGGCACGGGGGGGTGAAAAACTGTTTTTT. V and J are TRBV7-8 and TRBJ1-4; a weak D match, TRBD1 (5 bases). Looked up from germline, CDR1 is SGHVS and CDR2 is FQNEAQ. The CDR3 length is 15 residues. V shed 1 base and J shed 7 bases, with 13 bases lying between them.

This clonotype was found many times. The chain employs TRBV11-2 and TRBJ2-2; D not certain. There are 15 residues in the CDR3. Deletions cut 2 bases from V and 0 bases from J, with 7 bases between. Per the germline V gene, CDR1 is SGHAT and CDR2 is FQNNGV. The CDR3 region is CASSLLPTNTGELFF. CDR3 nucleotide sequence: TGTGCCAGCAGCTTACTACCAACGAACACCGGGGAGCTGTTTTTT. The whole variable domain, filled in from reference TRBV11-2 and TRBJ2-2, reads EAGVAQSPRYKIIEKRQSVAFWCNPISGHATLYWYQQILGQGPKLLIQFQNNGVVDDSQLPKDRFSAERLKGVDSTLKIQPAKLEDSAVYLCASSLLPTNTGELFFGEGSRLTVL.

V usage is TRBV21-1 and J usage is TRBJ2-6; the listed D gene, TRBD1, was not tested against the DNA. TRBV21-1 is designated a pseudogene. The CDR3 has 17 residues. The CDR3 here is CASSKEGQGARANVLTF. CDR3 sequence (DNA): TGTGCCAGCAGCAAAGAGGGTCAGGGGGCTAGGGCCAACGTCCTGACTTTC.

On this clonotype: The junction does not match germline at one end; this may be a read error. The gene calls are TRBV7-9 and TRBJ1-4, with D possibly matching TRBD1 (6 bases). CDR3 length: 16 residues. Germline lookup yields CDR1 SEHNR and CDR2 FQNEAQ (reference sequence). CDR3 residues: CASTLLRGDPNEKLFF. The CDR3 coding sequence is TGTGCCAGCACCTTACTCAGGGGAGACCCTAATGAAAAACTGTTTTTT. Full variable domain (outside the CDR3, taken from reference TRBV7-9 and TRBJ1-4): DTGVSQNPRHKITKRGQNVTFRCDPISEHNRLYWYRQTLGQGPEFLTYFQNEAQLEKSRLLSDRFSAERPKGSFSTLEIQRTEQGDSAMYLCASTLLRGDPNEKLFFGSGTQLSVL.

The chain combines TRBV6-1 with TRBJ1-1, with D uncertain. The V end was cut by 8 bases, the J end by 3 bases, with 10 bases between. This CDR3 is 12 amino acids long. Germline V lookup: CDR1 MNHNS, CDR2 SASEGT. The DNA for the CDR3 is TGTGCCAGCGCAGGACTGGACACTGAAGCTTTCTTT. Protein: CASAGLDTEAFF.

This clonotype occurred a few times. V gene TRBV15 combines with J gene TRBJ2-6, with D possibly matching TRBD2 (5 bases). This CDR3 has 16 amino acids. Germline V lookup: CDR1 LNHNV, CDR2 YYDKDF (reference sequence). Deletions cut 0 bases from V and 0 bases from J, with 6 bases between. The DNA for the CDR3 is TGTGCCACCAGCAGAGACGAGGGCTCTGGGGCCAACGTCCTGACTTTC. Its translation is CATSRDEGSGANVLTF.

CDR3: CASSFLAGTYEQYF. CDR3 bases: TGTGCCAGCAGCTTCTTAGCGGGTACCTACGAGCAGTACTTC. The V gene is TRBV7-9, the J gene TRBJ2-1, with 7 bases aligning to TRBD2. The last part of the DNA fits TRBJ2-7 better; the J call may be wrong. Germline V gene data show CDR1 as SEHNR and CDR2 as FQNEAQ (reference sequence). This CDR3 spans 14 amino acids.

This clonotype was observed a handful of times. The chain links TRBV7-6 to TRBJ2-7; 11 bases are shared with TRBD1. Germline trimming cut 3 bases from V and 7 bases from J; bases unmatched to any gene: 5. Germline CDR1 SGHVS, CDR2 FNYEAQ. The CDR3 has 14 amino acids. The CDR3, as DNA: TGTGCCAGCAGCTTTGGGACAGGGGGGGATGAGCAGTACTTC. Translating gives CASSFGTGGDEQYF.

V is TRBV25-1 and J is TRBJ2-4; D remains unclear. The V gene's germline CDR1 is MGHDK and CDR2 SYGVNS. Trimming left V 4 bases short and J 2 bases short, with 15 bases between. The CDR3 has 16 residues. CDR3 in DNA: TGTGCCAGCAGTGGTAGTTCGGGCGTGCCCAAAAACATTCAGTACTTC. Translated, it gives CASSGSSGVPKNIQYF.